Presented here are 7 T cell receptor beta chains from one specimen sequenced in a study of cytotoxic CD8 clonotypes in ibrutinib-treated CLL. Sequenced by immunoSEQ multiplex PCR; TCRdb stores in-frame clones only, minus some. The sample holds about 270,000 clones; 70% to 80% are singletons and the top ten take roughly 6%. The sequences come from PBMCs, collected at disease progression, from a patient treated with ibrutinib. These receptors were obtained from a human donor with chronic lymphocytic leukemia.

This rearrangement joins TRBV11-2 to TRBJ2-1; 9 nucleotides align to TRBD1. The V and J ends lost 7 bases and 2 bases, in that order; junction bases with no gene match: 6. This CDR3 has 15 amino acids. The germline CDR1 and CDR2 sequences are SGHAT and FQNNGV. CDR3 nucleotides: TGTGCCAGCAAGGGACAGGGCAGGACCTACAATGAGCAGTTCTTC. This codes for CASKGQGRTYNEQFF.

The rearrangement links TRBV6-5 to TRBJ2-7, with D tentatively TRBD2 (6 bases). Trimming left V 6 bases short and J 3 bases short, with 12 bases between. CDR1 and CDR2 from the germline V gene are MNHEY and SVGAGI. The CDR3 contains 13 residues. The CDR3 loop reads CASRRTTNYEQYF. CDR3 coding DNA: TGTGCCAGCAGAAGGACTACCAACTACGAGCAGTACTTC.

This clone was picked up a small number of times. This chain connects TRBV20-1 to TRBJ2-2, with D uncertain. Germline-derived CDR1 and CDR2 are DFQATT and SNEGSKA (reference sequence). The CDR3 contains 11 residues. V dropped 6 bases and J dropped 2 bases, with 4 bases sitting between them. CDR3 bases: TGCAGTGCGATCAACACCGGGGAGCTGTTTTTT. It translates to CSAINTGELFF.

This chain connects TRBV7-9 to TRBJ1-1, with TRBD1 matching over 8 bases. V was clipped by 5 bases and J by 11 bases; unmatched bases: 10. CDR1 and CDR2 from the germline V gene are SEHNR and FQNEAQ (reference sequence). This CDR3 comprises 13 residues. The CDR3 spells CASSREDRVDAFF. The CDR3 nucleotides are TGTGCCAGCAGCCGCGAGGACAGGGTGGATGCTTTCTTT.

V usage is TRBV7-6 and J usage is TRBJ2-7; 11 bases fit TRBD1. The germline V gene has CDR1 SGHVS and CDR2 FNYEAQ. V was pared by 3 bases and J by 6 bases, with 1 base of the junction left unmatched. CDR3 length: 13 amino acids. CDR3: CASSFGQGAEQYF. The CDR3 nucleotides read TGTGCCAGCAGCTTCGGACAGGGGGCCGAGCAGTACTTC.

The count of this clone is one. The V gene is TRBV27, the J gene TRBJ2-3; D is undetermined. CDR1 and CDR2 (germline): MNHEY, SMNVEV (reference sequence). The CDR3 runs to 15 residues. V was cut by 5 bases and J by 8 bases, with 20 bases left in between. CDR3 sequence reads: CASSLRHLVSGTQYF. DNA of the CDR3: TGTGCCAGCAGTCTTCGTCATCTAGTGTCCGGTACGCAGTATTTT.

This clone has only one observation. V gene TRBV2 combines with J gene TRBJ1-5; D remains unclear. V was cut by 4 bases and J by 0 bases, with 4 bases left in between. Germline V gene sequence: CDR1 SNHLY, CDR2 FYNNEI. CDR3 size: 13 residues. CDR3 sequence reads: CASSVYSNQPQHF. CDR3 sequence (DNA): TGTGCCAGCAGTGTATATAGCAATCAGCCCCAGCATTTT.